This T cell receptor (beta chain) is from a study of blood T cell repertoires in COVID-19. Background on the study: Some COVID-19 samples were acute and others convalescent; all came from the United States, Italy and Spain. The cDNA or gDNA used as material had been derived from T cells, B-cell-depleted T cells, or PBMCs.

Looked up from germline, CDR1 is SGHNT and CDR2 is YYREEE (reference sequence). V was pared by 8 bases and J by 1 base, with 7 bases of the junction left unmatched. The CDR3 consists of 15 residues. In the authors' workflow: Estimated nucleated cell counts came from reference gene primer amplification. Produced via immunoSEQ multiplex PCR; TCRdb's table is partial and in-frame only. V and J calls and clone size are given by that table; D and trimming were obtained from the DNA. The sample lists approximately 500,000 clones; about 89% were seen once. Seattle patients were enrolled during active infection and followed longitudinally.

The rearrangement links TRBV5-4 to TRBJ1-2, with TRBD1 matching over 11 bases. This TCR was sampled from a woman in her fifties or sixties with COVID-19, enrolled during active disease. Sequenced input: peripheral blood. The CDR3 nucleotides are TGTGCCAGTCTGGACAGGGGGCAAAGTAACTATGGCTACACCTTC. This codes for CASLDRGQSNYGYTF.